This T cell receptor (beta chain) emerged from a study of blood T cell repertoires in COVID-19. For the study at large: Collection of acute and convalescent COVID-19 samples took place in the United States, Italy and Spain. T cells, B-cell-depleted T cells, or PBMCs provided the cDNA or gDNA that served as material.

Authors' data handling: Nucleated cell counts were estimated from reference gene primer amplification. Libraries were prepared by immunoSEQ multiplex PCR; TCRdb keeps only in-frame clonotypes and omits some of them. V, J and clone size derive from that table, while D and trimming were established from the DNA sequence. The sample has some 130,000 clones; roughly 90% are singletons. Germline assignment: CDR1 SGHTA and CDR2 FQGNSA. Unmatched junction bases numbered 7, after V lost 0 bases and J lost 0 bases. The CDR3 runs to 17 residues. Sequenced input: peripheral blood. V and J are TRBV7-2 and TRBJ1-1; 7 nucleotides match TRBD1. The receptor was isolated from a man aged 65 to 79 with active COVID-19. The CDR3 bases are TGTGCCAGCAGCTTAGCTGGACAGGTCTTCATGAACACTGAAGCTTTCTTT. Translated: CASSLAGQVFMNTEAFF.